Below, one T cell receptor beta chain is given with its context. The CDR3 has 15 amino acids. V lost 1 base and J lost 2; bases outside the gene matches: 5. The V gene's germline CDR1 is SGHRS and CDR2 YFSETQ. The source of the sample is a study of blood T cell repertoires in COVID-19. The wider study: Acute-phase and convalescent COVID-19 samples originated in the United States, Italy and Spain. The cDNA or gDNA used as material had been derived from T cells, B-cell-depleted T cells, or PBMCs.

In Seattle, patients joined the study during active infection and were tracked longitudinally. In the study's own analysis: Reference gene primers were amplified, and this amplification served to estimate nucleated cell counts. Sequencing used immunoSEQ multiplex PCR; TCRdb keeps in-frame clones, though not all of them. Clonal size and the V and J genes are those of that table, whereas D and trimming came from the DNA. The table shows roughly 200,000 clones, with roughly three quarters occurring only once. This receptor was taken from a woman older than 75 with COVID-19, enrolled during active disease. The sequencing sample was made of peripheral blood. The V gene is TRBV5-1, the J gene TRBJ2-7; 8 positions match TRBD2. CDR3 DNA: TGCGCCAGCAGCTTGAACGCGGGGGGCACCTACGAGCAGTACTTC. Encoded protein: CASSLNAGGTYEQYF.